Following are 11 T cell receptor beta chains from one sample sequenced in a study of blood T cell repertoires in COVID-19. Generated by immunoSEQ multiplex PCR, the TCRdb table keeps only in-frame clones and is missing some. Here the sample spans roughly 700,000 clones, 85% to 90% being singletons. Material for sequencing was peripheral blood. The receptors derive from a young woman with acute or convalescent COVID-19.

This clone was seen only once. This chain uses TRBV13 with TRBJ2-1; the D is unclear. Trimming stripped 1 base from V and 6 bases from J, with 7 bases between. The CDR3 consists of 13 residues. The germline gives CDR1 PRHDT, CDR2 FYEKMQ (reference sequence). CDR3 nucleotide sequence: TGTGCCAGCAGCTTAGTGGGCCCCAATGAGCAGTTCTTC. Amino acid sequence: CASSLVGPNEQFF.

The sample holds a few counts of this clone. This chain connects TRBV6-2 or TRBV6-3 to TRBJ1-1; D is unresolved. Germline CDR1 reads MNHEY; CDR2 reads SVGEGT. The CDR3 loop spans 13 amino acids. Trimming took 6 bases from V and 6 from J, leaving 14 bases between them. In DNA, the CDR3 is TGTGCCAGCAGCGCGTCGGAGGGCGCTGAAGCTTTCTTT. Its protein is CASSASEGAEAFF.

The rearrangement joins TRBV24-1 to TRBJ1-5; no firm D call. The CDR3 consists of 16 residues. Germline loops: CDR1 KGHDR, CDR2 SFDVKD. Trimming shortened V by 3 bases and J by 4 bases, and 15 bases separated the two germline ends. CDR3 region: CATSDPLEGRNQPQHF. The CDR3 nucleotides are TGTGCCACCAGTGATCCCCTCGAAGGGAGGAATCAGCCCCAGCATTTT.

V is TRBV19 and J is TRBJ2-7, with 7 bases lining up with TRBD1. V was pared by 3 bases and J by 1 base, with 3 bases of the junction left unmatched. The CDR3 consists of 14 residues. CDR1 and CDR2 from the germline V gene are LNHDA and SQIVND (reference sequence). The CDR3 here is CASSIRDSSYEQYF. The DNA of the CDR3 is TGTGCCAGTAGTATCCGGGACAGTTCCTACGAGCAGTACTTC. Complete variable domain (other parts from reference TRBV19 and TRBJ2-7): DGGITQSPKYLFRKEGQNVTLSCEQNLNHDAMYWYRQDPGQGLRLIYYSQIVNDFQKGDIAEGYSVSREKKESFPLTVTSAQKNPTAFYLCASSIRDSSYEQYFGPGTRLTVT.

The chain is built from TRBV3-1 (or the pseudogene TRBV3-2) and TRBJ2-5, with D unclear. CDR1 LGHDT and CDR2 YNNKEL come from the germline V gene (reference sequence). This CDR3 region has 12 residues. V was cut by 0 bases and J by 5 bases, with 4 bases left in between. The CDR3 reads CASSQDGETQYF. The DNA of the CDR3 is TGTGCCAGCAGCCAAGATGGCGAGACCCAGTACTTC.

The chain links TRBV7-3 to TRBJ1-3, with D perhaps TRBD1 (6 bases). From germline, CDR1 is SGHTA and CDR2 FQGTGA. CDR3 size: 14 residues. V lost 5 bases to trimming and J lost 4 bases, with 12 bases between them. The CDR3 here is CASSPQGYGNTIYF. CDR3 coding DNA: TGTGCCAGCAGCCCGCAGGGGTACGGAAACACCATATATTTT.

This chain uses TRBV7-9 with TRBJ1-5, with 8 bases aligning to TRBD1. V dropped 1 base and J dropped 0; count of bases not matched to a gene: 8. Germline assignment: CDR1 SEHNR and CDR2 FQNEAQ (reference sequence). This CDR3 region has 18 residues. The CDR3: CASSLGTGRSHSNQPQHF. DNA for the CDR3: TGTGCCAGCAGCTTAGGGACAGGGAGGTCGCATAGCAATCAGCCCCAGCATTTT.

The chain joins TRBV24-1 to TRBJ2-5, with 8 bases aligning to TRBD1. The junction had 2 bases not matched to a gene; V was cut back by 2 bases and J by 1 base. The CDR3 consists of 15 residues. The germline gives CDR1 KGHDR, CDR2 SFDVKD. CDR3 nucleotides: TGTGCCACCAGTGATTCCGGACAGGGCCAAGAGACCCAGTACTTC. Residues: CATSDSGQGQETQYF.

The rearrangement uses TRBV7-9 and TRBJ2-7, with 11 positions matching TRBD1. The CDR3 spans 15 residues. Trimming at V came to 4 bases and at J to 5 bases, leaving 7 bases not matched to a gene. CDR1 is SEHNR, CDR2 FQNEAQ, per germline (reference sequence). Here the CDR3 DNA reads TGTGCCAGCAGCTACGGACAGGGGGCGGATGACGAGCAGTACTTC. Protein: CASSYGQGADDEQYF.

The chain has TRBV19 and TRBJ1-1; D call uncertain. Germline V lookup: CDR1 LNHDA, CDR2 SQIVND (reference sequence). The CDR3 consists of 14 residues. V lost 5 bases and J 6 bases, leaving 16 bases between the germline ends. Here the CDR3 reads CASSQRARKSEAFF. In DNA form, the CDR3 reads TGTGCCAGTAGTCAGAGGGCGAGAAAATCTGAAGCTTTCTTT.

The rearrangement joins TRBV30 to TRBJ2-2; TRBD1 agrees at 10 bases. Germline CDR1 GTSNPN, CDR2 SVGIG (reference sequence). CDR3 size: 15 residues. Germline trimming cut 2 bases from V and 7 bases from J; bases unmatched to any gene: 7. In DNA, the CDR3 is TGTGCCTGGAGTAAACTGGGACAGGGGCACGGGGAGCTGTTTTTT. Protein: CAWSKLGQGHGELFF.